What follows describes a single T cell receptor (beta chain). Its antigen is currently unknown. Semi-nested PCR with Nested Universal Primer A followed constant-region reverse priming of full-length variable regions. MiXCR was run by TCRdb on the 5' RACE reads, yielding one entry per CDR3 protein. The table includes roughly 60,000 distinct CDR3 sequences, less than 30% detected once. The sorted Tregs were CD4+CD25+CD127-/low cells. CDR3 length: 13 residues. Germline CDR1 is SGHTA and CDR2 is FQGNSA. V gave up 1 base and J gave up 5 bases, with 6 bases separating them. General observations from the study: Tumor-infiltrating Treg TCR alpha and beta sequences overlapped most with tumor naive CD4+ T cells, then blood naive. The larger cohort examined one V-J beta rearrangement, not whole repertoires.

The chain links TRBV7-2 to TRBJ2-1; D unresolved. The origin of this receptor is a female donor with breast cancer. The specimen was tumor-infiltrating Tregs sorted from the breast tumor. The CDR3 bases are TGTGCCAGCAGCTTAGACTACAACAATGAGCAGTTCTTC. It specifies CASSLDYNNEQFF.